A selection of T cell receptor beta chains follows, all from one sample in a study of regulatory T cells in long-lasting Graves disease. TCRdb itself ran the multiplex PCR reads through MiXCR, one entry per CDR3 protein. The sample lists around 250,000 distinct CDR3 sequences, approximately 18% occurring once. These data were likewise used in another study, on T cells in Graves' hyperthyroidism and ophthalmopathy.

The specimen was peripheral blood mononuclear cells (PBMCs), collected at new diagnosis, from a patient treated with antithyroid drugs. These receptors were taken from a woman aged 25 to 39 with Graves disease. Both conserved end residues are part of each CDR3. D genes are given only for firm matches. Rows may omit the clone size; those that give it use once, few, many or a size class.

D gene: -; J gene: TRBJ2-7; V gene: TRBV5-1; clone size: -; CDR3 protein: CVSGRAYEQYF; CDR3 DNA: TGCGTCAGCGGTCGGGCCTACGAGCAGTACTTC
D gene: -; J gene: TRBJ2-5; V gene: TRBV5-6; clone size: many; CDR3 protein: CASSFREPWGETQYF; CDR3 DNA: TGTGCCAGCAGCTTTCGTGAACCATGGGGAGAGACCCAGTACTTC
D gene: TRBD1; J gene: TRBJ1-2; V gene: TRBV19; clone size: -; CDR3 protein: CARSPPTGLIVRGYTF; CDR3 DNA: TGTGCCAGGAGTCCCCCGACAGGGCTCATTGTACGTGGCTACACCTTC
D gene: TRBD1; J gene: TRBJ2-1; V gene: TRBV5-1; clone size: many; CDR3 protein: CASSLDPGGNEQFF; CDR3 DNA: TGTGCCAGCAGCTTGGACCCAGGGGGCAATGAGCAGTTCTTC
D gene: -; J gene: TRBJ1-3; V gene: TRBV20-1; clone size: few; CDR3 protein: CSAITREVAGNTIYF; CDR3 DNA: TGCAGTGCTATAACCAGGGAGGTGGCTGGAAACACCATATATTTT
D gene: -; J gene: TRBJ1-6; V gene: TRBV3-1; clone size: many; CDR3 protein: CASSLRDGSPLHF; CDR3 DNA: TGTGCCAGCAGCCTCAGGGACGGCTCACCCCTCCACTTT
D gene: TRBD1; J gene: TRBJ1-3; V gene: TRBV4-1; clone size: few; CDR3 protein: CASSPVGTGRLSGNTIYF; CDR3 DNA: TGCGCCAGCAGCCCCGTCGGGACAGGTCGCCTCTCTGGAAACACCATATATTTT
D gene: -; J gene: TRBJ1-5; V gene: TRBV11-2; clone size: many; CDR3 protein: CASSSRQARNQPQHF; CDR3 DNA: TGTGCCAGCAGTTCCCGACAGGCCCGCAATCAGCCCCAGCATTTT
D gene: TRBD1; J gene: TRBJ2-7; V gene: TRBV7-9; clone size: many; CDR3 protein: CASSSPGQRYYEQYF; CDR3 DNA: TGTGCCAGCAGTTCTCCGGGACAGCGCTACTACGAGCAGTACTTC
D gene: TRBD2; J gene: TRBJ2-5; V gene: TRBV5-4; clone size: many; CDR3 protein: CASSSPSGKETQYF; CDR3 DNA: TGTGCCAGCAGCTCTCCTAGCGGGAAAGAGACCCAGTACTTC
D gene: -; J gene: TRBJ2-1; V gene: TRBV6-2/TRBV6-3; clone size: many; CDR3 protein: CASGTFNEQFF; CDR3 DNA: TGTGCCAGCGGGACTTTCAATGAGCAGTTCTTC
D gene: TRBD1; J gene: TRBJ1-2; V gene: TRBV3-1; clone size: many; CDR3 protein: CASSQNRRDREPLHGYTF; CDR3 DNA: TGTGCCAGCAGCCAGAATCGCCGGGACAGGGAACCACTCCATGGCTACACCTTC
D gene: TRBD1; J gene: TRBJ1-6; V gene: TRBV20-1; clone size: many; CDR3 protein: CSARGQENSPLHF; CDR3 DNA: TGCAGTGCCCGAGGACAGGAGAATTCACCCCTCCACTTT
D gene: -; J gene: TRBJ1-2; V gene: TRBV20-1; clone size: many; CDR3 protein: CSASGWAQDEGGYTF; CDR3 DNA: TGCAGTGCTAGTGGTTGGGCTCAGGACGAGGGTGGCTACACCTTC
D gene: TRBD2; J gene: TRBJ2-7; V gene: TRBV20-1; clone size: many; CDR3 protein: CSASIAGNHYEQYF; CDR3 DNA: TGCAGTGCTAGTATAGCGGGGAACCACTACGAGCAGTACTTC
D gene: -; J gene: TRBJ1-2; V gene: TRBV4-1; clone size: few; CDR3 protein: CTSSQVRDQYGYTF; CDR3 DNA: TGCACCAGCAGCCAAGTAAGGGATCAGTATGGCTACACCTTC
D gene: -; J gene: TRBJ1-2; V gene: TRBV20-1; clone size: many; CDR3 protein: CSALVGTAYGYTF; CDR3 DNA: TGCAGTGCTCTCGTGGGCACAGCCTATGGCTACACCTTC
D gene: -; J gene: TRBJ1-6; V gene: TRBV20-1; clone size: many; CDR3 protein: CSARDTARGSYNSPLHF; CDR3 DNA: TGCAGTGCTAGAGATACGGCCCGGGGCTCCTATAATTCACCCCTCCACTTT
D gene: TRBD1; J gene: TRBJ2-2; V gene: TRBV9; clone size: -; CDR3 protein: CASSPRTGVAGELFF; CDR3 DNA: TGTGCCAGCAGCCCCCGGACAGGGGTGGCCGGGGAGCTGTTTTTT
D gene: TRBD2; J gene: TRBJ2-3; V gene: TRBV7-9; clone size: -; CDR3 protein: CASSLAGLATDTQYF; CDR3 DNA: TGTGCCAGCAGCTTAGCTGGACTAGCCACAGATACGCAGTATTTT